Following are 6 T cell receptor beta chains from one sample sequenced in a study of regulatory T cells in long-lasting Graves disease. HTBI primers from iRepertoire and Arm-PCR of CDR3 regions yielded the TCR beta libraries. MiXCR was run by TCRdb on the multiplex PCR reads, yielding one entry per CDR3 protein. The sample has 400,000 to 500,000 distinct CDR3 sequences; about a sixth are singletons. Time point indicated: newly diagnosed GD, antithyroid drugs for less than 3 months. Following extraction of RNA from PBMCs, that RNA was used to make the TCR library. This sample was also put to use in a study of T cells in Graves' hyperthyroidism and ophthalmopathy.

The specimen comprised peripheral blood mononuclear cells (PBMCs), sampled at new diagnosis, from a patient treated with antithyroid drugs. Receptor source: a young woman with Graves disease.

Ten or more counts support this clonotype. This rearrangement joins TRBV7-3 to TRBJ2-1; TRBD1 aligns across 9 bases. The CDR3 spans 16 residues. V lost 3 bases, J lost 6 bases, and 9 bases stayed unmatched. The germline V gene has CDR1 SGHTA and CDR2 FQGTGA. The CDR3 DNA follows: TGTGCCAGCAGCTTTACAGGGGGCGGGAGCGGCAATGAGCAGTTCTTC. Translation gives CASSFTGGGSGNEQFF.

The V gene is TRBV20-1, the J gene TRBJ2-3, with TRBD2 matching over 10 bases. The CDR3 is 18 amino acids. Germline CDR1 and CDR2: DFQATT and SNEGSKA (reference sequence). Trimming at V came to 3 bases and at J to 5 bases, leaving 17 bases not matched to a gene. In nucleotides, the CDR3 is TGCAGTGCTAGTGGTCTAGCGGGAGTTCTGACTGGGGAAGATACGCAGTATTTT. This gives the protein CSASGLAGVLTGEDTQYF.

The sample holds a few counts of this clonotype. The rearrangement links TRBV2 to TRBJ1-2; the D gene is possibly TRBD1 (6 bases). There are 14 residues in the CDR3. From germline, CDR1 is SNHLY and CDR2 FYNNEI. V lost 3 bases and J 6 bases, leaving 14 bases between the germline ends. For the CDR3, the DNA is TGTGCCAGCAGTGATAACAGGGAGGAAGATGGCTACACCTTC. This encodes CASSDNREEDGYTF.

This chain connects TRBV5-6 to TRBJ2-5; 11 positions agree with TRBD2. The DNA end favors TRBJ2-7, so the J call may be wrong. This CDR3 comprises 15 residues. Per the germline V gene, CDR1 is SGHDT and CDR2 is YYEEEE. This CDR3 reads CASSLAGTSGCEQYF. DNA of the CDR3: TGTGCCAGCAGCTTGGCCGGGACTAGCGGTTGCGAGCAGTACTTC.

At least ten counts were recorded for this clonotype. The V and J genes are TRBV6-2 or TRBV6-3 and TRBJ2-3, with D possibly being TRBD1 (5 bases). This CDR3 region has 19 residues. The germline V gene encodes CDR1 MNHEY and CDR2 SVGEGT. V shed 0 bases and J shed 6 bases, with 25 bases lying between them. DNA for the CDR3: TGTGCCAGCAGTTACTCGTCGCGCAGGGCGGTTGGATCCTGGGATACGCAGTATTTT. This translates into CASSYSSRRAVGSWDTQYF.

This clonotype appeared many times. The chain joins TRBV29-1 to TRBJ2-1; TRBD2 is a possible D gene (5 bases). The CDR3 length is 13 residues. Germline lookup yields CDR1 SQVTM and CDR2 ANQGSEA. CDR3 sequence reads: CTGRSQRYNEQFF. The DNA of the CDR3 is TGCACGGGGAGATCCCAGAGATATAATGAGCAGTTCTTC.